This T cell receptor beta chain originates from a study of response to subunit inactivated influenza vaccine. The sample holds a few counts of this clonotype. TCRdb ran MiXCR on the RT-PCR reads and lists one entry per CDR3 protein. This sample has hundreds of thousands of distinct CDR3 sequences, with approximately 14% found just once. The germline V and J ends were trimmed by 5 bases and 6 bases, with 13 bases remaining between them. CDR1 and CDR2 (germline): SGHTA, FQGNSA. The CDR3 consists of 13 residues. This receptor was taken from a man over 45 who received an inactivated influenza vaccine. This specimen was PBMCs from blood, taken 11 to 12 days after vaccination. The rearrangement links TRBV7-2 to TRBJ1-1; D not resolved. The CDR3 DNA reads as TGTGCCAGCAGCCTATCTCGTCGGGCTGAAGCTTTCTTT. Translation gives CASSLSRRAEAFF.